These 13 T cell receptor beta chains were all obtained from the same sample, sequenced in a study of cytomegalovirus exposure and HLA in healthy donors. PCR was performed using 60 Vbeta and 13 Jbeta primers. The assay was immunoSEQ multiplex PCR, and TCRdb's table has in-frame clones only and misses some. The table lists about 270,000 clones, roughly 70% of them singletons. Sequenced input: PBMCs. These receptors were collected from a female donor in good health and CMV-seronegative.

The chain joins TRBV7-9 to TRBJ2-3, with a tentative D call TRBD2 (5 bases). CDR1 and CDR2 (germline): SEHNR, FQNEAQ (reference sequence). The V end lost 8 bases, the J end lost 1 base, and 13 bases lay between the germline ends. This CDR3 is built from 14 residues. The CDR3 here is CASGGGGRTDTQYF. The CDR3 DNA is TGTGCCAGCGGAGGAGGCGGTCGCACAGATACGCAGTATTTT.

This clone was counted only a few times. The gene calls are TRBV9 and TRBJ1-1; D uncertain. Germline V CDR1 and CDR2: SGDLS, YYNGEE. This CDR3 spans 14 amino acids. The V gene lost 1 base and the J gene lost 1 base, with 8 bases spanning the gap. The CDR3 DNA follows: TGTGCCAGCAGCGTACTAGACGGGAACACTGAAGCTTTCTTT. Translation: CASSVLDGNTEAFF.

This chain connects TRBV6-5 to TRBJ2-1, with 9 bases fitting TRBD1. This CDR3 is built from 14 residues. Trimming cost V 4 bases and J 5 bases; bases outside gene matches: 3. Germline V gives CDR1 MNHEY, CDR2 SVGAGI. The CDR3 loop is CASSFDRGNNEQFF. The CDR3 region has the DNA TGTGCCAGCAGTTTCGACAGGGGGAACAATGAGCAGTTCTTC.

V gene TRBV27 combines with J gene TRBJ2-3; 11 bases agree with TRBD1. The CDR3 runs 15 residues. Germline CDR1 MNHEY, CDR2 SMNVEV (reference sequence). V lost 3 bases and J lost 5; bases outside the gene matches: 4. CDR3 loop: CASSFRDRGGDTQYF. The CDR3 region has the DNA TGTGCCAGCAGTTTCCGGGACAGGGGGGGAGATACGCAGTATTTT.

This clone was counted only a few times. The chain couples TRBV15 to TRBJ2-7; D is unresolved. Germline V gene sequence: CDR1 LNHNV, CDR2 YYDKDF (reference sequence). The CDR3 spans 14 residues. V shed 2 bases and J shed 0 bases, with 8 bases lying between them. Written as DNA, the CDR3 is TGTGCCACCAGCAGAACGCGAAGCTCCTACGAGCAGTACTTC. Protein product: CATSRTRSSYEQYF.

The chain is built from TRBV9 and TRBJ1-3, with 8 nucleotides matching TRBD1. Germline trimming cut 2 bases from V and 2 bases from J; bases unmatched to any gene: 6. CDR3 length: 16 residues. Germline lookup yields CDR1 SGDLS and CDR2 YYNGEE. CDR3: CASSVDLQGAGNTIYF. The CDR3 DNA reads TGTGCCAGCAGCGTGGATCTACAGGGGGCTGGAAACACCATATATTTT.

This clone has more than one count but fewer than ten. The rearrangement links TRBV9 to TRBJ2-3; 9 bases map to TRBD2. The CDR3 contains 15 residues. CDR1 and CDR2 from the germline V gene are SGDLS and YYNGEE. The ends lost 0 bases at V and 4 bases at J; junction bases unmatched: 3. The chain's CDR3 is CASSVGGRGADTQYF. The DNA of the CDR3 is TGTGCCAGCAGCGTAGGCGGGAGGGGTGCAGATACGCAGTATTTT.

About this clone itself: One end of the junction varies from germline; a read error may be responsible. V usage is TRBV6-1 and J usage is TRBJ1-3, with 8 bases that match TRBD1. The germline V gene encodes CDR1 MNHNS and CDR2 SASEGT. The CDR3 spans 17 residues. CDR3 amino acids: CASSQAGQGDSGNTIYF. In DNA, the CDR3 is TGTGCCAGCAGTCAAGCCGGACAGGGTGACTCTGGAAACACCATATATTTT.

This clone has more than one count but fewer than ten. The rearrangement joins TRBV9 to TRBJ2-1, with D possibly being TRBD2 (5 bases). The germline V gene encodes CDR1 SGDLS and CDR2 YYNGEE. The length of the CDR3 is 14 residues. Trimming stripped 3 bases from V and 4 bases from J, with 11 bases between. The CDR3 sequence is CASSGPDFYNEQFF. CDR3 bases: TGTGCCAGCAGCGGACCGGACTTTTACAATGAGCAGTTCTTC.

The genes are TRBV15 and TRBJ1-1; possibly TRBD1 for D (5 bases). Looked up from germline, CDR1 is LNHNV and CDR2 is YYDKDF (reference sequence). This CDR3 is built from 17 residues. Trimming removed 1 base at V and 0 bases at J, with 15 bases between. As DNA, the CDR3 is TGTGCCACCAGCAGAGGGGGGGTGGGATGGATGAACACTGAAGCTTTCTTT. Residues: CATSRGGVGWMNTEAFF.

Only one count was recorded for this clone. V usage is TRBV10-3 and J usage is TRBJ2-1; 14 bases fit TRBD2. CDR3 size: 15 residues. Germline V CDR1 and CDR2: ENHRY, SYGVKD. Unmatched junction bases numbered 3, after V lost 10 bases and J lost 1 base. The CDR3 DNA follows: TGTGCCACGGGGACTAGCGGGAGTTCCTACAATGAGCAGTTCTTC. It yields the protein CATGTSGSSYNEQFF.

J is TRBJ2-3 and V is TRBV7-2, with D unresolved. Trimming stripped 4 bases from V and 4 bases from J, with 12 bases between. Looked up from germline, CDR1 is SGHTA and CDR2 is FQGNSA. The CDR3 consists of 14 residues. In DNA form, the CDR3 reads TGTGCCAGCAGCTCGACTTTAGGTGCAGATACGCAGTATTTT. Translation: CASSSTLGADTQYF. Full variable domain (remainder filled in from reference TRBV7-2 and TRBJ2-3): GAGVSQSPSNKVTEKGKDVELRCDPISGHTALYWYRQSLGQGLEFLIYFQGNSAPDKSGLPSDRFSAERTGGSVSTLTIQRTQQEDSAVYLCASSSTLGADTQYFGPGTRLTVL.

The chain has TRBV14 and TRBJ1-2; D may be TRBD1 (6 bases). Trimming cost V 2 bases and J 1 base, with 17 bases left between them. CDR1 and CDR2 (germline): SGHDN, FVKESK. The CDR3 is 17 residues long. CDR3 sequence reads: CASSQRTEGFVNYGYTF. The DNA of the CDR3 is TGTGCCAGCAGCCAACGGACAGAGGGTTTCGTTAACTATGGCTACACCTTC. Filled out from reference TRBV14 and TRBJ1-2, the complete variable domain reads EAGVTQFPSHSVIEKGQTVTLRCDPISGHDNLYWYRRVMGKEIKFLLHFVKESKQDESGMPNNRFLAERTGGTYSTLKVQPAELEDSGVYFCASSQRTEGFVNYGYTFGSGTRLTVV.